The present entry profiles one T cell receptor (beta chain) with its context. The method was immunoSEQ multiplex PCR; TCRdb's version includes in-frame clones alone and lacks a portion of them. The table lists over 150,000 clones, 93% of them singletons, with over 0.95% in the top ten. Second-dose recipients at about 4 or about 12 weeks were treated as one pooled group. These data originate in a study of T cell responses to AZD1222 COVID-19 vaccine. V was pared by 1 base and J by 1 base, with 6 bases between. The germline gives CDR1 SSHAT, CDR2 FNYEAQ (reference sequence). CDR3 size: 14 residues. The chain combines TRBV7-7 with TRBJ2-3; the D gene is possibly TRBD2 (5 bases). The source material was peripheral blood, sampled 28 days after the second AZD1222 dose. This sequence was found in an adult who received the AZD1222 COVID-19 vaccine. The CDR3 here is CASSLVGGTDTQYF. CDR3 nucleotides: TGTGCCAGCAGCTTAGTCGGGGGCACAGATACGCAGTATTTT.